The rows below give T cell receptor beta chains drawn from one sample of a study of blood T cell repertoires in COVID-19. Sequenced by immunoSEQ multiplex PCR; TCRdb stores in-frame clones only, minus some. The sample holds around 280,000 clones, approximately 80% seen once. Sequenced: peripheral blood. All receptors come from a woman aged 45 to 65 with active or convalescent COVID-19. CDR3s include the opening cysteine and the closing phenylalanine or tryptophan. D genes are given only for firm matches. Part of the rows lack a size; the others show once, few, many or a class for expanded clones.

D gene: NA; clone size: NA; V gene: TRBV6-5; J gene: TRBJ1-1; CDR3 protein: CASSYGGANTEAFF; CDR3 DNA: TGTGCCAGCAGTTATGGGGGGGCTAACACTGAAGCTTTCTTT
D gene: TRBD2; clone size: NA; V gene: TRBV7-2; J gene: TRBJ2-1; CDR3 protein: CASSGGERESVYEQFF; CDR3 DNA: TGTGCCAGCAGCGGCGGGGAGCGGGAGTCTGTGTATGAGCAGTTCTTC
D gene: NA; clone size: NA; V gene: TRBV5-1; J gene: TRBJ2-7; CDR3 protein: CASSLVPGSSYEQYF; CDR3 DNA: TGCGCCAGCAGCTTGGTACCGGGAAGCTCCTACGAGCAGTACTTC
D gene: NA; clone size: once; V gene: TRBV2; J gene: TRBJ1-1; CDR3 protein: CASTLEGADTEAFF; CDR3 DNA: TGTGCCAGCACGCTCGAAGGGGCTGACACTGAAGCTTTCTTT
D gene: TRBD1; clone size: NA; V gene: TRBV12-5; J gene: TRBJ1-1; CDR3 protein: CASGWTGDTEAFF; CDR3 DNA: TGTGCTAGTGGGTGGACAGGGGATACTGAAGCTTTCTTT
D gene: NA; clone size: NA; V gene: TRBV10-3; J gene: TRBJ2-7; CDR3 protein: CAISEGGEQYF; CDR3 DNA: TGTGCCATCAGTGAAGGGGGCGAGCAGTACTTC
D gene: TRBD1; clone size: NA; V gene: TRBV4-1; J gene: TRBJ1-1; CDR3 protein: CASSQRYGDRGLTFF; CDR3 DNA: TGCGCCAGCAGCCAACGATATGGGGACAGGGGGTTAACTTTCTTT
D gene: TRBD1; clone size: NA; V gene: TRBV30; J gene: TRBJ2-1; CDR3 protein: CAWSPGQGVGIGGNEQFF; CDR3 DNA: TGTGCCTGGAGTCCTGGACAGGGGGTTGGGATCGGGGGCAATGAGCAGTTCTTC
D gene: NA; clone size: NA; V gene: TRBV20-1; J gene: TRBJ2-7; CDR3 protein: CSAGAASSYEQYF; CDR3 DNA: TGCAGTGCTGGTGCCGCCAGCTCCTACGAGCAGTACTTC
D gene: TRBD2; clone size: NA; V gene: TRBV2; J gene: TRBJ2-4; CDR3 protein: CASIAGGRGNIQYF; CDR3 DNA: TGTGCCAGCATCGCGGGAGGGCGCGGAAACATTCAGTACTTC
D gene: TRBD1; clone size: NA; V gene: TRBV7-2; J gene: TRBJ2-5; CDR3 protein: CASSPEGGAETQYF; CDR3 DNA: TGTGCCAGCAGCCCGGAAGGGGGCGCAGAGACCCAGTACTTC
D gene: TRBD1; clone size: NA; V gene: TRBV11-2; J gene: TRBJ1-6; CDR3 protein: CASSWTGERSPLHF; CDR3 DNA: TGTGCCAGCAGCTGGACAGGGGAGCGCTCACCCCTCCACTTT
D gene: TRBD1; clone size: NA; V gene: TRBV5-1; J gene: TRBJ1-6; CDR3 protein: CASSPGQGLNSPLHF; CDR3 DNA: TGCGCCAGCAGCCCCGGACAGGGCCTTAACTCACCCCTCCACTTT
D gene: TRBD2; clone size: NA; V gene: TRBV19; J gene: TRBJ2-3; CDR3 protein: CASSMYTSGSADTQYF; CDR3 DNA: TGTGCCAGTAGTATGTACACTAGCGGGAGCGCAGATACGCAGTATTTT
D gene: TRBD1; clone size: NA; V gene: TRBV2; J gene: TRBJ1-2; CDR3 protein: CASKGDSNYGYTF; CDR3 DNA: TGTGCCAGCAAGGGGGACAGTAACTATGGCTACACCTTC
D gene: NA; clone size: NA; V gene: TRBV15; J gene: TRBJ2-5; CDR3 protein: CATSRDNRPTGTQYF; CDR3 DNA: TGTGCCACCAGCAGAGATAACCGCCCAACGGGGACCCAGTACTTC
D gene: NA; clone size: NA; V gene: TRBV9; J gene: TRBJ1-5; CDR3 protein: CASSVQGRNQPQHF; CDR3 DNA: TGTGCCAGCAGCGTACAGGGGCGCAATCAGCCCCAGCATTTT
D gene: TRBD1; clone size: once; V gene: TRBV3-1/TRBV3-2; J gene: TRBJ1-1; CDR3 protein: CASRHRDRGSEAFF; CDR3 DNA: TGTGCCAGCAGGCATCGGGACAGGGGATCTGAAGCTTTCTTT
D gene: TRBD2; clone size: NA; V gene: TRBV7-8; J gene: TRBJ2-5; CDR3 protein: CASSSAGTSGRRRETQYF; CDR3 DNA: TGTGCCAGCAGCTCGGCCGGGACTAGCGGGAGACGGCGCGAGACCCAGTACTTC
D gene: NA; clone size: NA; V gene: TRBV5-5; J gene: TRBJ2-7; CDR3 protein: CASSHGPLGSGYNEQYF; CDR3 DNA: TGTGCCAGCAGTCATGGACCGTTGGGATCGGGGTACAACGAGCAGTACTTC
D gene: NA; clone size: once; V gene: TRBV24-1; J gene: TRBJ2-3; CDR3 protein: CATSEGRDMYF; CDR3 DNA: TGTGCCACCAGTGAGGGCAGGGACATGTATTTT
D gene: NA; clone size: NA; V gene: TRBV6-5; J gene: TRBJ2-2; CDR3 protein: CASSYRLAGELFF; CDR3 DNA: TGTGCCAGCAGTTACCGACTAGCCGGGGAGCTGTTTTTT
D gene: NA; clone size: NA; V gene: TRBV5-1; J gene: TRBJ2-1; CDR3 protein: CASSNAREQFF; CDR3 DNA: TGCGCCAGCAGCAACGCTCGGGAGCAGTTCTTC